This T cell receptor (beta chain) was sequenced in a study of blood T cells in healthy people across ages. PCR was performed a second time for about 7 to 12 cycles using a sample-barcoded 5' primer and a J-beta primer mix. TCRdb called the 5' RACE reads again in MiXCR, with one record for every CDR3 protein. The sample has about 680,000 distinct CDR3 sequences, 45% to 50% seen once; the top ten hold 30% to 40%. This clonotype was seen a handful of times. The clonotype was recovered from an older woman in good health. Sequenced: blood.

Written as DNA, the CDR3 is TGTGCCACCAGTGATTTGACCCCGGGGTTAGATACGCAGTATTTT. It yields the protein CATSDLTPGLDTQYF. The rearrangement links TRBV24-1 to TRBJ2-3; D may be TRBD2 (5 bases). The CDR3 covers 15 residues. The germline gives CDR1 KGHDR, CDR2 SFDVKD. V was clipped by 0 bases and J by 5 bases, with 11 bases between them.